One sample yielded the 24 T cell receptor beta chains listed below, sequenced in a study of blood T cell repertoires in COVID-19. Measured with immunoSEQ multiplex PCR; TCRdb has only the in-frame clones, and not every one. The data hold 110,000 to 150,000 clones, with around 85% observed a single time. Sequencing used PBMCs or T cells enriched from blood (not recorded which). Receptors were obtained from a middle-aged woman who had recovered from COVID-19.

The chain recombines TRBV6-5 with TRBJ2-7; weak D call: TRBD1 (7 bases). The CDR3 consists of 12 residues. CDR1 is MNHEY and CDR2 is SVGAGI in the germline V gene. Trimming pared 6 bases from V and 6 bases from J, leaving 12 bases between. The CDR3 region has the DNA TGTGCCAGCAGACACAGGGGACTCGAGCAGTACTTC. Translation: CASRHRGLEQYF.

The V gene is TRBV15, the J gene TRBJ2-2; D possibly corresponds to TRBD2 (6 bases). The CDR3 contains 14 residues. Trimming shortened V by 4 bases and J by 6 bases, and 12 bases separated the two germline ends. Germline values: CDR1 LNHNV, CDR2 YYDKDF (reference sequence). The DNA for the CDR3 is TGTGCCACCAGCACTACAGGAGGGCCCGGGGAGCTGTTTTTT. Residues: CATSTTGGPGELFF.

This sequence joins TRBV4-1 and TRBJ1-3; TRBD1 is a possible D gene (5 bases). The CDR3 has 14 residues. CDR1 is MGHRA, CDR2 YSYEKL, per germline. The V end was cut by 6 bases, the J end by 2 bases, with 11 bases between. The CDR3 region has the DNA TGCGCCAGCAGGACGGGGGTTACTGGAAACACCATATATTTT. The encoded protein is CASRTGVTGNTIYF.

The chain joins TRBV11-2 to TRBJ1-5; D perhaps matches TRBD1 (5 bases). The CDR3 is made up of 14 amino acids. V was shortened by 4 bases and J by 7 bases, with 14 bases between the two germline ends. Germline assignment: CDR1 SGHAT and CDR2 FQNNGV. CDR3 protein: CASSSPGVGQPQHF. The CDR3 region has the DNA TGTGCCAGCAGCTCCCCGGGGGTCGGCCAGCCCCAGCATTTT.

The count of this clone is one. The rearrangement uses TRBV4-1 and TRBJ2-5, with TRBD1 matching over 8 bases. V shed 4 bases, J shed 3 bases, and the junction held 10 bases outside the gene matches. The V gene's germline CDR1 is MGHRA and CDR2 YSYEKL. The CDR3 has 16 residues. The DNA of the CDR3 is TGCGCCAGCAGCCTCACGCAGGGGACAGGAAAAGAGACCCAGTACTTC. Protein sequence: CASSLTQGTGKETQYF.

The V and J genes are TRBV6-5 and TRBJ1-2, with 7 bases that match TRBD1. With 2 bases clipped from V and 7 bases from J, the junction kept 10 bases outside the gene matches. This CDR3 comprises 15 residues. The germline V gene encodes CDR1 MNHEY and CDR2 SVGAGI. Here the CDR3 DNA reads TGTGCCAGCAGTTACGACAGGAAGGGGGCAGGTGGCTACACCTTC. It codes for CASSYDRKGAGGYTF.

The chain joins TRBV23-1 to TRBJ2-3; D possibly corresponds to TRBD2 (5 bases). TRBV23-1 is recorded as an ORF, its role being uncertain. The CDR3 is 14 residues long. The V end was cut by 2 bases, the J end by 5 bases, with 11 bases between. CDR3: CASSQAGVEDTQYF. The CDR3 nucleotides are TGCGCCAGCAGTCAAGCGGGCGTGGAAGATACGCAGTATTTT.

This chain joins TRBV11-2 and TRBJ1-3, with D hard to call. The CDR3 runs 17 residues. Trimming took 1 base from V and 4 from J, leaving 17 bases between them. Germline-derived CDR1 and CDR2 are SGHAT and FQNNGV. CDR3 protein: CASSLGPSGSPGNTIYF. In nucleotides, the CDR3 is TGTGCCAGCAGCTTAGGGCCCTCAGGTTCGCCGGGAAACACCATATATTTT.

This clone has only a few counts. CDR3 sequence: CASSLGPSGGPEQYF. CDR3 coding DNA: TGCGCCAGCAGCTTGGGCCCCTCCGGGGGGCCGGAGCAGTACTTC. This chain links TRBV5-1 with TRBJ2-7; tentative D call: TRBD2 (7 bases). The germline V and J ends were trimmed by 0 bases and 7 bases, with 17 bases remaining between them. This CDR3 contains 15 residues. The germline CDR1 and CDR2 sequences are SGHRS and YFSETQ. The full variable domain, rest sourced from reference TRBV5-1 and TRBJ2-7, is KAGVTQTPRYLIKTRGQQVTLSCSPISGHRSVSWYQQTPGQGLQFLFEYFSETQRNKGNFPGRFSGRQFSNSRSEMNVSTLELGDSALYLCASSLGPSGGPEQYFGPGTRLTVT.

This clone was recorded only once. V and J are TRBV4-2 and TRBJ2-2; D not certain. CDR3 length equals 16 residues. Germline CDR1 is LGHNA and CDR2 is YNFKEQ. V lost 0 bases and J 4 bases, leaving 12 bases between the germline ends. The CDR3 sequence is CASSQDLRASTGELFF. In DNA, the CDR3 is TGTGCCAGCAGCCAAGATCTCCGAGCGAGCACCGGGGAGCTGTTTTTT.

CDR3 sequence reads: CASSQDSGAYNEQFF. CDR3 DNA sequence: TGTGCCAGCAGCCAAGATTCCGGAGCCTACAATGAGCAGTTCTTC. The chain uses TRBV3-1 (or the pseudogene TRBV3-2) and TRBJ2-1; D not certain. Trimming removed 0 bases from V and 2 bases from J, with 8 bases in between. The CDR3 extends over 15 amino acids. CDR1 and CDR2 (germline): LGHDT, YNNKEL (reference sequence).

CDR3 nucleotide sequence: TGTGCCAGCAGCCGGGGACTAGCGGGGGGGTTTGAGCAGTTCTTC. Residues: CASSRGLAGGFEQFF. V gene TRBV5-4 combines with J gene TRBJ2-1; 16 nucleotides agree with TRBD2. The germline V gene has CDR1 SGHNT and CDR2 YYREEE (reference sequence). After removal of 4 bases from V and 9 bases from J, the junction contained 4 bases not matched to a gene. This CDR3 is built from 15 residues.

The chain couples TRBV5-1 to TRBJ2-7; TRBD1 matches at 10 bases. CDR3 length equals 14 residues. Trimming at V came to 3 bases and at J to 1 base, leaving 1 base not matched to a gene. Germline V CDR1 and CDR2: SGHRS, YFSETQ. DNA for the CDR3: TGCGCCAGCAGCTGGACAGGGGGTTCCTACGAGCAGTACTTC. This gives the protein CASSWTGGSYEQYF.

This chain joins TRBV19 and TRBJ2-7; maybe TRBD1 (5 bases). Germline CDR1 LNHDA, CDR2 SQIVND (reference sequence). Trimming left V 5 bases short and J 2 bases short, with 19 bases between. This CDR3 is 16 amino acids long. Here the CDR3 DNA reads TGTGCCAGTAGTCCGTCGATTGGACGGACAACCTACGAGCAGTACTTC. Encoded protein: CASSPSIGRTTYEQYF.

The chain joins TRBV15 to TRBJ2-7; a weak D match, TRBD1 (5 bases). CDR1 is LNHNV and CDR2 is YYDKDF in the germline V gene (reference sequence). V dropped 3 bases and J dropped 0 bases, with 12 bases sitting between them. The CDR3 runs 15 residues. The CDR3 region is CATSSPDTNSYEQYF. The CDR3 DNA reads TGTGCCACCAGCAGTCCGGACACAAACTCCTACGAGCAGTACTTC.

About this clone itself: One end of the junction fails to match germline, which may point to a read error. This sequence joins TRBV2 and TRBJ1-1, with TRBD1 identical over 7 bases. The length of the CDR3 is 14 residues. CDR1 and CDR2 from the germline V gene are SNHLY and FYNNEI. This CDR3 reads CASSDRVEFTEAFF. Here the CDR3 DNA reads TGTGCCAGTAGTGACAGGGTAGAATTCACTGAAGCTTTCTTT.

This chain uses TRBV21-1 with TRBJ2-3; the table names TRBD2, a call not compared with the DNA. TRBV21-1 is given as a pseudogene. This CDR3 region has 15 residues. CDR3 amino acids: CASSKGGGGTDTQYF. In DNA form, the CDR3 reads TGTGCCAGCAGCAAAGGGGGAGGGGGCACAGATACGCAGTATTTT.

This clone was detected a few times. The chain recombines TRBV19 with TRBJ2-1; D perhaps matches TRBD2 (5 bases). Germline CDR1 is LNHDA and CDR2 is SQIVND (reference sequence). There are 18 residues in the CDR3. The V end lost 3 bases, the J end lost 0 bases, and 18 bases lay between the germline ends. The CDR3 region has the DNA TGTGCCAGTAGTATCTTTCTAGGTTCGGGGAGCTCCTACAATGAGCAGTTCTTC. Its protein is CASSIFLGSGSSYNEQFF. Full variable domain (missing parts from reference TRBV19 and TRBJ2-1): DGGITQSPKYLFRKEGQNVTLSCEQNLNHDAMYWYRQDPGQGLRLIYYSQIVNDFQKGDIAEGYSVSREKKESFPLTVTSAQKNPTAFYLCASSIFLGSGSSYNEQFFGPGTRLTVL.

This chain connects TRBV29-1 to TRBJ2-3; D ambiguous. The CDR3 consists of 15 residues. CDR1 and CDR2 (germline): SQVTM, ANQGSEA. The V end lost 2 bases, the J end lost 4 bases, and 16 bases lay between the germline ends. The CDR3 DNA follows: TGCAGCGTTGAAATCTGGGCCCCGCAGTCAGATACGCAGTATTTT. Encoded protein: CSVEIWAPQSDTQYF.

DNA of the CDR3: TGTGCCAGCAGCCAAGATGACGGGGTGGAGACAGATACGCAGTATTTT. As protein: CASSQDDGVETDTQYF. This chain joins TRBV4-2 and TRBJ2-3, with D maybe TRBD2 (5 bases). V lost 0 bases, J lost 3 bases, and 13 bases lay in between. The length of the CDR3 is 16 residues. CDR1 LGHNA and CDR2 YNFKEQ come from the germline V gene.

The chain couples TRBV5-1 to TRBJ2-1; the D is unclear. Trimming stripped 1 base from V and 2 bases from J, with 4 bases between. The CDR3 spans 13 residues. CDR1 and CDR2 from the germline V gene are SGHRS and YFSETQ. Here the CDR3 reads CASSLTTYNEQFF. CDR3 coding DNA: TGCGCCAGCAGCTTGACTACCTACAATGAGCAGTTCTTC.

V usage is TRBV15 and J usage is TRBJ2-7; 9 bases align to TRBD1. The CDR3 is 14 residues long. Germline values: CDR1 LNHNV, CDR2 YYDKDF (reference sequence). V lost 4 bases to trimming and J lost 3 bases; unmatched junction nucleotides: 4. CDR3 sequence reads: CATSTDRGNYEQYF. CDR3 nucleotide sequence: TGTGCCACCAGCACGGACAGGGGCAACTACGAGCAGTACTTC.

The CDR3 region is CASSPPGTPQETQYF. The CDR3 DNA sequence: TGTGCCAGCAGCCCTCCGGGGACTCCCCAAGAGACCCAGTACTTC. J is TRBJ2-5 and V is TRBV5-6; D might be TRBD2 (6 bases). V dropped 4 bases and J dropped 1 base, with 14 bases sitting between them. This CDR3 contains 15 residues. Germline V CDR1 and CDR2: SGHDT, YYEEEE.

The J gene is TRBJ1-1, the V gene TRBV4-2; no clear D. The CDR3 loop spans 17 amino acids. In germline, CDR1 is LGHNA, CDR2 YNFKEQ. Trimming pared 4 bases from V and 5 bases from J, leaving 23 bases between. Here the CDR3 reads CASSPVVPFLSSTEAFF. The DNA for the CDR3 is TGTGCCAGCAGCCCCGTAGTTCCATTCCTTTCGAGTACTGAAGCTTTCTTT.